This paragraph reports one T cell receptor beta chain. The data belong to a study of T cell changes during pregnancy in multiple sclerosis. Generated by immunoSEQ multiplex PCR, the TCRdb table keeps only in-frame clones and is missing some. In the table there are around 69,000 clones, roughly 92% of which are singletons. This TCR came from a female donor in good health, enrolled as a control in a pregnancy study. Specimen: peripheral blood, collected in the second trimester of pregnancy.

The CDR3 here is CASSLGTGFYEQYF. As DNA, the CDR3 is TGTGCCAGCAGTTTAGGGACAGGGTTCTACGAGCAGTACTTC. The chain combines TRBV27 with TRBJ2-7; 9 bases are shared with TRBD1. The CDR3 contains 14 residues. The germline gives CDR1 MNHEY, CDR2 SMNVEV (reference sequence). V was pared by 2 bases and J by 3 bases, with 2 bases of the junction left unmatched.